Listed below are T cell receptor beta chains from one sample, sequenced in a study of response to subunit inactivated influenza vaccine. One entry per CDR3 protein results from TCRdb running MiXCR on the RT-PCR reads. Among 500,000 to 650,000 distinct CDR3 sequences listed, less than 10% were seen once. Material: PBMCs from blood, obtained 23 months after vaccination. These TCRs come from a man aged 50 to 75 who received an inactivated influenza vaccine. The CDR3 runs from the conserved cysteine through the conserved F or W. A D gene is named only where the DNA matches it firmly. Clone size is shown for a subset of rows, as once, few, many or a class of expanded clone.

j_gene: TRBJ2-1
abundance: many
d_gene: -
v_gene: TRBV3-1
CDR3aa: CASSWVVNEQFF
CDR3nt: TGTGCCAGCAGCTGGGTAGTGAATGAGCAGTTCTTC

j_gene: TRBJ2-3
abundance: few
d_gene: TRBD1
v_gene: TRBV5-1
CDR3aa: CASSLGQTPRTDTQYF
CDR3nt: TGCGCCAGCAGCCTGGGACAGACTCCCCGCACAGATACGCAGTATTTT

j_gene: TRBJ2-4
abundance: many
d_gene: -
v_gene: TRBV12-3/TRBV12-4
CDR3aa: CASSIGVAKNIQYF
CDR3nt: TGTGCCAGCAGTATAGGGGTGGCCAAAAACATTCAGTACTTC

j_gene: TRBJ2-5
abundance: many
d_gene: TRBD2
v_gene: TRBV20-1
CDR3aa: CSARDRFSGGGETQYF
CDR3nt: TGCAGTGCTAGAGATCGGTTTAGCGGGGGCGGAGAGACCCAGTACTTC

j_gene: TRBJ2-1
abundance: few
d_gene: -
v_gene: TRBV4-3
CDR3aa: CASSQDVGFYNEQFF
CDR3nt: TGCGCCAGCAGCCAAGATGTCGGCTTTTACAATGAGCAGTTCTTC

j_gene: TRBJ2-5
abundance: few
d_gene: TRBD2
v_gene: TRBV7-2
CDR3aa: CASSLERAGGETQYF
CDR3nt: TGTGCCAGCAGCTTAGAAAGAGCGGGGGGGGAGACCCAGTACTTC

j_gene: TRBJ1-1
abundance: few
d_gene: -
v_gene: TRBV7-6
CDR3aa: CASSLAQQRVSMNTEAFF
CDR3nt: TGTGCCAGCAGCTTAGCGCAACAAAGGGTGTCCATGAACACTGAAGCTTTCTTT

j_gene: TRBJ2-7
abundance: few
d_gene: TRBD2
v_gene: TRBV6-5
CDR3aa: CASSYMSGGAGDEQYF
CDR3nt: TGTGCCAGCAGTTACATGAGCGGGGGGGCCGGCGACGAGCAGTACTTC

j_gene: TRBJ1-3
abundance: many
d_gene: -
v_gene: TRBV10-3
CDR3aa: CAIRVTAYSGNTIYF
CDR3nt: TGTGCCATCAGGGTGACAGCTTACTCTGGAAACACCATATATTTT

j_gene: TRBJ1-5
abundance: -
d_gene: -
v_gene: TRBV6-1
CDR3aa: CASSEAPRRGVNQPQHF
CDR3nt: TGTGCCAGCAGTGAAGCTCCCCGGAGGGGAGTAAATCAGCCCCAGCATTTT

j_gene: TRBJ2-7
abundance: few
d_gene: -
v_gene: TRBV20-1
CDR3aa: CSASSRTLPPLGEQYF
CDR3nt: TGCAGTGCTAGTTCGAGAACCCTCCCGCCTTTGGGGGAGCAGTACTTC

j_gene: TRBJ1-1
abundance: few
d_gene: TRBD1
v_gene: TRBV27
CDR3aa: CASSLWGQGFMNTEAFF
CDR3nt: TGTGCCAGCAGTTTGTGGGGACAGGGCTTCATGAACACTGAAGCTTTCTTT

j_gene: TRBJ1-2
abundance: -
d_gene: -
v_gene: TRBV5-1
CDR3aa: CASSLERGLDGYTF
CDR3nt: TGCGCCAGCAGCTTGGAGCGGGGCCTGGATGGCTACACCTTC

j_gene: TRBJ2-1
abundance: -
d_gene: -
v_gene: TRBV5-1
CDR3aa: CASSWEPHNNEQFF
CDR3nt: TGCGCCAGCAGCTGGGAACCCCACAACAATGAGCAGTTCTTC

j_gene: TRBJ2-3
abundance: -
d_gene: TRBD2
v_gene: TRBV2
CDR3aa: CASSRTSGGVHSDTQYF
CDR3nt: TGTGCCAGCAGCCGGACTAGCGGGGGGGTTCACTCAGATACGCAGTATTTT

j_gene: TRBJ2-7
abundance: -
d_gene: -
v_gene: TRBV12-3/TRBV12-4
CDR3aa: CASSNRRTYEQYF
CDR3nt: TGTGCCAGCAGTAACCGACGTACCTACGAGCAGTACTTC

j_gene: TRBJ1-6
abundance: few
d_gene: -
v_gene: TRBV7-9
CDR3aa: CASSLPLDSSPLHF
CDR3nt: TGTGCCAGCAGCTTACCCCTTGACTCTTCACCCCTCCACTTT

j_gene: TRBJ2-2
abundance: many
d_gene: TRBD1
v_gene: TRBV29-1
CDR3aa: CSVEARDRGNTGELFF
CDR3nt: TGCAGCGTTGAAGCGCGAGACAGGGGGAACACCGGGGAGCTGTTTTTT

j_gene: TRBJ2-1
abundance: few
d_gene: TRBD2
v_gene: TRBV5-1
CDR3aa: CASSRGDYPTYNEQFF
CDR3nt: TGCGCCAGCAGCCGAGGGGACTATCCCACCTACAATGAGCAGTTCTTC

j_gene: TRBJ2-3
abundance: -
d_gene: -
v_gene: TRBV30
CDR3aa: CAWSGASPSTDTQYF
CDR3nt: TGTGCCTGGAGTGGGGCTAGCCCCAGCACAGATACGCAGTATTTT

j_gene: TRBJ2-1
abundance: few
d_gene: -
v_gene: TRBV5-1
CDR3aa: CASSSTGNDNEQFF
CDR3nt: TGCGCCAGCAGCTCTACCGGGAACGACAATGAGCAGTTCTTC

j_gene: TRBJ1-1
abundance: few
d_gene: -
v_gene: TRBV10-3
CDR3aa: CAISRLQAETEAFF
CDR3nt: TGTGCCATCAGTCGGTTACAGGCGGAAACTGAAGCTTTCTTT

j_gene: TRBJ2-1
abundance: -
d_gene: -
v_gene: TRBV12-3/TRBV12-4
CDR3aa: CASSFFGEDSEQFF
CDR3nt: TGTGCCAGCAGTTTCTTTGGTGAGGACAGTGAGCAGTTCTTC

j_gene: TRBJ1-3
abundance: many
d_gene: -
v_gene: TRBV10-2
CDR3aa: CASSEWSGNTIYF
CDR3nt: TGCGCCAGCAGTGAGTGGTCTGGAAACACCATATATTTT

j_gene: TRBJ2-3
abundance: many
d_gene: -
v_gene: TRBV12-3/TRBV12-4
CDR3aa: CASTTDSTDTQYF
CDR3nt: TGTGCCAGCACTACGGACAGCACAGATACGCAGTATTTT

j_gene: TRBJ2-1
abundance: few
d_gene: TRBD1
v_gene: TRBV3-1
CDR3aa: CASSQDLDRGKLFF
CDR3nt: TGTGCCAGCAGCCAAGATCTTGACAGGGGGAAGCTGTTCTTC

j_gene: TRBJ2-7
abundance: -
d_gene: -
v_gene: TRBV7-2
CDR3aa: CASSLGGGGNSYEQYF
CDR3nt: TGTGCCAGCAGCTTAGGTGGGGGGGGCAACTCCTACGAGCAGTACTTC

j_gene: TRBJ1-5
abundance: few
d_gene: -
v_gene: TRBV20-1
CDR3aa: CSARARNQPQHF
CDR3nt: TGCAGTGCTAGAGCCCGGAATCAGCCCCAGCATTTT

j_gene: TRBJ1-5
abundance: -
d_gene: -
v_gene: TRBV30
CDR3aa: CAWSVAGIQPQLF
CDR3nt: TGTGCCTGGAGTGTTGCGGGGATCCAGCCCCAGCTTTTT

j_gene: TRBJ2-1
abundance: many
d_gene: -
v_gene: TRBV30
CDR3aa: CAWSVGRTARSYNEQFF
CDR3nt: TGTGCCTGGAGTGTAGGCAGGACCGCGCGCTCCTACAATGAGCAGTTCTTC

j_gene: TRBJ2-1
abundance: -
d_gene: TRBD2
v_gene: TRBV20-1
CDR3aa: CSAEGVLAGAVEQFF
CDR3nt: TGCAGTGCGGAGGGTGTCCTAGCGGGAGCGGTTGAGCAGTTCTTC

j_gene: TRBJ2-5
abundance: many
d_gene: -
v_gene: TRBV10-3
CDR3aa: CAISEGGGQETQYF
CDR3nt: TGTGCCATCAGTGAAGGGGGGGGACAAGAGACCCAGTACTTC

j_gene: TRBJ2-7
abundance: -
d_gene: -
v_gene: TRBV20-1
CDR3aa: CSARDPTGGFEQYF
CDR3nt: TGCAGTGCTAGAGATCCGACAGGCGGGTTCGAGCAGTACTTC

j_gene: TRBJ1-2
abundance: -
d_gene: -
v_gene: TRBV6-2/TRBV6-3
CDR3aa: CASSGQQGSGYTF
CDR3nt: TGTGCCAGCAGTGGACAACAGGGCTCTGGCTACACCTTC

j_gene: TRBJ2-1
abundance: -
d_gene: -
v_gene: TRBV20-1
CDR3aa: CSARVMRYNEQFF
CDR3nt: TGCAGTGCTAGGGTGATGAGATACAATGAGCAGTTCTTC

j_gene: TRBJ2-4
abundance: -
d_gene: -
v_gene: TRBV5-5
CDR3aa: CASSLGGQTLQYF
CDR3nt: TGTGCCAGCAGCTTGGGGGGACAAACCCTTCAGTACTTC

j_gene: TRBJ2-6
abundance: -
d_gene: -
v_gene: TRBV27
CDR3aa: CASSLGVAGANVLTF
CDR3nt: TGTGCCAGCAGTTTAGGAGTGGCTGGGGCCAACGTCCTGACTTTC

j_gene: TRBJ2-3
abundance: -
d_gene: -
v_gene: TRBV6-2/TRBV6-3
CDR3aa: CASSTPGGFILDTQYF
CDR3nt: TGTGCCAGCAGTACGCCGGGCGGTTTCATACTGGATACGCAGTATTTT

j_gene: TRBJ1-1
abundance: few
d_gene: -
v_gene: TRBV7-8
CDR3aa: CATVPGRGNTEAFF
CDR3nt: TGTGCCACCGTCCCGGGCAGGGGAAACACTGAAGCTTTCTTT

j_gene: TRBJ2-5
abundance: few
d_gene: -
v_gene: TRBV27
CDR3aa: CASSSSPGLETQYF
CDR3nt: TGTGCCAGCAGTTCCTCCCCAGGCTTGGAGACCCAGTACTTC

j_gene: TRBJ2-1
abundance: -
d_gene: TRBD2
v_gene: TRBV5-1
CDR3aa: CASSLGWGGRADEQFF
CDR3nt: TGCGCCAGCAGCTTGGGGTGGGGCGGGAGGGCCGACGAGCAGTTCTTC

j_gene: TRBJ2-4
abundance: few
d_gene: -
v_gene: TRBV18
CDR3aa: CASSPGDIQYF
CDR3nt: TGTGCCAGCTCACCCGGGGACATTCAGTACTTC

j_gene: TRBJ2-2
abundance: -
d_gene: -
v_gene: TRBV20-1
CDR3aa: CSADRLGNTGELFF
CDR3nt: TGCAGTGCCGATAGACTTGGGAACACCGGGGAGCTGTTTTTT

j_gene: TRBJ2-3
abundance: few
d_gene: -
v_gene: TRBV5-6
CDR3aa: CASSLDTGRADTQYF
CDR3nt: TGTGCCAGCAGCTTGGATACAGGGAGGGCAGATACGCAGTATTTT

j_gene: TRBJ2-1
abundance: -
d_gene: TRBD2
v_gene: TRBV20-1
CDR3aa: CSASLLAGGSSEQFF
CDR3nt: TGCAGTGCTAGCTTACTAGCGGGGGGGTCTAGTGAGCAGTTCTTC

j_gene: TRBJ2-3
abundance: few
d_gene: -
v_gene: TRBV12-3/TRBV12-4
CDR3aa: CASRKGADTQYF
CDR3nt: TGTGCCAGCAGAAAGGGGGCAGATACGCAGTATTTT

j_gene: TRBJ1-2
abundance: few
d_gene: -
v_gene: TRBV7-6
CDR3aa: CASSLGTGPSYGYTF
CDR3nt: TGTGCCAGCAGCTTAGGTACGGGGCCCAGCTATGGCTACACCTTC

j_gene: TRBJ1-5
abundance: many
d_gene: -
v_gene: TRBV27
CDR3aa: CASSPGAGSNQPQHF
CDR3nt: TGTGCCAGCAGTCCCGGGGCAGGTAGCAATCAGCCCCAGCATTTT